The 19 T cell receptor beta chains reported below all come from one sample, sequenced in a study of glioma-infiltrating T cells after dendritic cell vaccination. The method was immunoSEQ multiplex PCR; TCRdb's version includes in-frame clones alone and lacks a portion of them. The data hold about 46,000 clones, with about 89% observed a single time. Time point given: after dendritic cell vaccination, including at tumor progression/relapse. The sample was blood, taken after dendritic cell vaccination. Every receptor here comes from a human donor with glioblastoma.

The rearrangement joins TRBV2 to TRBJ2-5, with unresolved D. This CDR3 spans 17 amino acids. The germline CDR1 and CDR2 sequences are SNHLY and FYNNEI. V gave up 2 bases and J gave up 3 bases, with 19 bases separating them. Here the CDR3 reads CASSEISGSDLKETQYF. The DNA for the CDR3 is TGTGCCAGCAGTGAAATCTCAGGAAGTGACCTGAAAGAGACCCAGTACTTC. The full variable domain, its missing parts supplied by reference TRBV2 and TRBJ2-5, is EPEVTQTPSHQVTQMGQEVILRCVPISNHLYFYWYRQILGQKVEFLVSFYNNEISEKSEIFDDQFSVERPDGSNFTLKIRSTKLEDSAMYFCASSEISGSDLKETQYFGPGTRLLVL.

The chain carries TRBV7-9 and TRBJ1-4, with D maybe TRBD1 (6 bases). The CDR3 runs 17 residues. Germline V gene sequence: CDR1 SEHNR, CDR2 FQNEAQ (reference sequence). Trimming removed 5 bases at V and 8 bases at J, with 24 bases between. The CDR3 sequence: CASSPFRDTRWGEKLFF. The CDR3 DNA sequence: TGTGCCAGCAGCCCCTTCCGGGACACCCGTTGGGGGGAAAAACTGTTTTTT.

The V gene is TRBV7-8, the J gene TRBJ2-4; 10 bases map to TRBD2. This CDR3 comprises 16 residues. V was pared by 5 bases and J by 2 bases, with 6 bases of the junction left unmatched. Germline-derived CDR1 and CDR2 are SGHVS and FQNEAQ. CDR3 protein: CASSATSGITKNIQYF. The CDR3 coding sequence is TGTGCCAGCAGCGCTACTAGCGGGATAACCAAAAACATTCAGTACTTC.

The chain joins TRBV11-1 to TRBJ1-4, with D perhaps matching TRBD1 (5 bases). V was trimmed by 7 bases and J by 4 bases, leaving 16 bases between them. Germline V gene data show CDR1 as SGHAT and CDR2 as FQDESV (reference sequence). The length of the CDR3 is 15 residues. The CDR3, as DNA: TGTGCCAGCACCTTCTCAACAGGACATAATGAAAAACTGTTTTTT. As protein: CASTFSTGHNEKLFF.

The chain links TRBV7-3 to TRBJ2-1; 11 bases fit TRBD2. Germline V gene sequence: CDR1 SGHTA, CDR2 FQGTGA. V dropped 6 bases and J dropped 8; count of bases not matched to a gene: 6. The CDR3 covers 14 residues. CDR3 residues: CASSLAGGADEQFF. Here the CDR3 DNA reads TGTGCCAGCAGTTTAGCGGGAGGGGCGGATGAGCAGTTCTTC.

This chain joins TRBV11-2 and TRBJ1-5, with TRBD1 matching over 8 bases. V dropped 1 base and J dropped 2; count of bases not matched to a gene: 1. There are 15 residues in the CDR3. CDR1 SGHAT and CDR2 FQNNGV come from the germline V gene. The CDR3: CASSLAGGGNQPQHF. The CDR3 DNA reads as TGTGCCAGCAGCTTAGCAGGGGGCGGCAATCAGCCCCAGCATTTT.

The chain links TRBV13 to TRBJ2-7; D is ambiguous. Trimming cost V 5 bases and J 1 base, with 9 bases left between them. The CDR3 has 13 residues. Germline lookup yields CDR1 PRHDT and CDR2 FYEKMQ (reference sequence). The CDR3, as DNA: TGTGCCAGCAGCCCGTACAGTTCCTACGAGCAGTACTTC. Translation: CASSPYSSYEQYF.

This clone was observed once. The V and J genes are TRBV27 and TRBJ2-7; 9 nucleotides match TRBD1. The J segment lost 4 bases and the V segment lost 8 bases, leaving 9 bases of the junction unmatched. The CDR3 runs to 14 residues. Germline V gene sequence: CDR1 MNHEY, CDR2 SMNVEV (reference sequence). The CDR3 nucleotides read TGTGCCAGCGTAAAACAGGGGGCGTCTTACGAGCAGTACTTC. It encodes CASVKQGASYEQYF.

The rearrangement links TRBV5-1 to TRBJ2-2, with TRBD1 matching 8 bases. After removal of 1 base from V and 7 bases from J, the junction contained 12 bases not matched to a gene. The CDR3 loop spans 17 amino acids. CDR1 and CDR2 (germline): SGHRS, YFSETQ. CDR3 DNA: TGCGCCAGCAGCTTGCAAGTGGGCAGGGGGCAAGGCGGGGAGCTGTTTTTT. Translation gives CASSLQVGRGQGGELFF.

This clone was detected only a few times. The chain uses TRBV7-2 and TRBJ1-1; a possible D gene is TRBD1 (5 bases). CDR1 and CDR2 (germline): SGHTA, FQGNSA. The CDR3 consists of 11 residues. The ends were cut back, 1 base at V and 11 bases at J, with 8 bases in the middle. The CDR3 DNA reads TGTGCCAGCAGCTTAGAGGGGCTGGCTTTCTTT. Protein sequence: CASSLEGLAFF.

A remark on this clone: One end of the junction fails to match germline, which may point to a read error. The rearrangement links TRBV5-4 to TRBJ2-5; TRBD2 matches at 8 bases. The CDR3 consists of 12 residues. Germline V gene sequence: CDR1 SGHNT, CDR2 YYREEE (reference sequence). The CDR3 DNA is TGTGCCAGCAGTCCCGGGGGGGGCGTTGTACACTTC. Protein: CASSPGGGVVHF.

This chain joins TRBV27 and TRBJ1-1; 7 nucleotides align to TRBD1. Germline CDR1 reads MNHEY; CDR2 reads SMNVEV (reference sequence). The V and J ends lost 0 bases and 5 bases, in that order; junction bases with no gene match: 9. The CDR3 has 16 residues. The CDR3 coding sequence is TGTGCCAGCAGTTTATCGAGGAGGGGGCTGAGGACTGAAGCTTTCTTT. Translating gives CASSLSRRGLRTEAFF.

In this sample, this clone turned up once. The chain employs TRBV29-1 and TRBJ1-1; TRBD1 is a possible D gene (5 bases). The CDR3 runs to 14 residues. Trimming took off 7 bases at V and 0 bases at J, with 15 bases between the two ends. Germline V gene data show CDR1 as SQVTM and CDR2 as ANQGSEA. This chain's CDR3 is CSGGEVTLNTEAFF. The CDR3 DNA reads TGCAGCGGGGGCGAGGTAACACTGAACACTGAAGCTTTCTTT.

The CDR3 here is CASSVGGGGIYEQYF. CDR3 sequence (DNA): TGTGCCAGCAGCGTAGGAGGGGGAGGGATCTACGAGCAGTACTTC. The chain recombines TRBV9 with TRBJ2-7, with D maybe TRBD2 (7 bases). Trimming took 0 bases from V and 3 from J, leaving 13 bases between them. In germline, CDR1 is SGDLS, CDR2 YYNGEE. The CDR3 loop spans 15 amino acids.

The chain has TRBV5-4 and TRBJ2-2; 11 positions match TRBD2. With V trimmed by 4 bases and J by 3 bases, 2 bases remained unmatched. Germline V lookup: CDR1 SGHNT, CDR2 YYREEE (reference sequence). This CDR3 has 15 residues. CDR3 DNA sequence: TGTGCCAGCAGCCTGGGACTAGCGGACACCGGGGAGCTGTTTTTT. This codes for CASSLGLADTGELFF.

The V gene is TRBV27, the J gene TRBJ2-3; possible D gene TRBD2, 8 bases. This CDR3 is 16 amino acids long. The ends were cut back, 6 bases at V and 0 bases at J, with 16 bases in the middle. Germline-derived CDR1 and CDR2 are MNHEY and SMNVEV (reference sequence). CDR3 residues: CASRGSGTASTDTQYF. The CDR3 DNA sequence: TGTGCCAGCAGAGGTAGCGGGACAGCTAGCACAGATACGCAGTATTTT.

The rearrangement links TRBV10-2 to TRBJ1-1, with D perhaps TRBD1 (6 bases). V lost 6 bases, J lost 2 bases, and 16 bases lay in between. Germline-derived CDR1 and CDR2 are WSHSY and SAAADI. The CDR3 runs 15 residues. CDR3 protein: CASRKPTGENTEAFF. The CDR3 DNA is TGCGCCAGCAGGAAGCCGACAGGAGAAAACACTGAAGCTTTCTTT.

V is TRBV7-3 and J is TRBJ2-7; the D gene is possibly TRBD1 (5 bases). Trimming took 0 bases from V and 5 from J, leaving 8 bases between them. Looked up from germline, CDR1 is SGHTA and CDR2 is FQGTGA. The CDR3 is 13 residues long. CDR3 bases: TGTGCCAGCAGCTTAACGGGCAGGGACGAGCAGTACTTC. Its protein is CASSLTGRDEQYF.

The chain employs TRBV7-9 and TRBJ2-3; D is unresolved. Germline loops: CDR1 SEHNR, CDR2 FQNEAQ (reference sequence). V lost 10 bases and J 1 base, leaving 12 bases between the germline ends. The CDR3 totals 13 residues. CDR3 DNA sequence: TGTGCCACCGGTCGGCAGGGCACAGATACGCAGTATTTT. Amino acids: CATGRQGTDTQYF. Using reference TRBV7-9 and TRBJ2-3 for the parts outside the CDR3, the full variable domain is DTGVSQNPRHKITKRGQNVTFRCDPISEHNRLYWYRQTLGQGPEFLTYFQNEAQLEKSRLLSDRFSAERPKGSFSTLEIQRTEQGDSAMYLCATGRQGTDTQYFGPGTRLTVL.